The following is a T cell receptor beta chain sequence with its context. These data come from a study of blood T cell repertoires in COVID-19. Across the whole study: Samples taken during acute and convalescent COVID-19 were collected in the United States, Italy and Spain.

Researchers sorted participants into cohorts using their self-reported clinical history. All recovered Cohort 3 donors got two negative PCRs, got clearance, or saw symptom resolution. Profiled with immunoSEQ multiplex PCR; TCRdb holds only in-frame clones, not every one. The sample lists hundreds of thousands of clones, 88% seen once, with about 1% in the top ten. V lost 2 bases, J lost 5 bases, and 12 bases stayed unmatched. The CDR3 has 18 amino acids. CDR1 and CDR2 from the germline V gene are MNHEY and SMNVEV (reference sequence). Sequences were obtained from PBMCs or T cells enriched from blood (not recorded which). The TCR was taken from a woman aged 30 to 39 who had recovered from COVID-19. The chain combines TRBV27 with TRBJ2-7; 13 bases map to TRBD2. CDR3 nucleotides: TGTGCCAGCAGTTTACGTGGGACTAGCGGGATTCTGATCGACGAGCAGTACTTC. Its translation: CASSLRGTSGILIDEQYF.